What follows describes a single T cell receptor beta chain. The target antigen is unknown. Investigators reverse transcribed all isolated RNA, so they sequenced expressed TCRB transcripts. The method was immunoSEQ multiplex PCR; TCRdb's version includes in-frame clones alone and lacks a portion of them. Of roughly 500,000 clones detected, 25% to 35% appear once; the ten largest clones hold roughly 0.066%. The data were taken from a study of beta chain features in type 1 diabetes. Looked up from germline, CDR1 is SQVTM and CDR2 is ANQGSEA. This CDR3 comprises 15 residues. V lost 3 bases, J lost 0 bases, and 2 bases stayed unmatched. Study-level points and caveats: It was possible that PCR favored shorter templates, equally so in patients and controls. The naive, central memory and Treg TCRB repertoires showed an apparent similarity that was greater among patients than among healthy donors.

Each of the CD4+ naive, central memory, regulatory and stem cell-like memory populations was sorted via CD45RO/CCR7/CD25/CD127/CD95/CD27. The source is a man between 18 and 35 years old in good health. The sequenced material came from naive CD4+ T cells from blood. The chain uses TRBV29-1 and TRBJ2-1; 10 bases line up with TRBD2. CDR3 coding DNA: TGCAGCGTTGACCCTAGCGGGGGCTCCTACAATGAGCAGTTCTTC. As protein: CSVDPSGGSYNEQFF.